The rows below give T cell receptor beta chains drawn from one sample of a study of control samples from healthy donors and cancer patients. Sequencing used immunoSEQ multiplex PCR; TCRdb keeps in-frame clones, though not all of them. This table holds roughly 190,000 clones, about nine tenths found once. The sequenced material came from blood. These receptors were taken from a young woman in good health. Each CDR3 is given with its conserved first and last residue. A D gene is named only where the DNA matches it firmly. Clone sizes are given selectively: once, few, many, or a class where the clone is expanded.

cdr3_nt	cdr3_aa	clone_size	v_call	j_call	d_call
TGTGCCAGCAGGACCGGGACGGACTATAATTCACCCCTCCACTTT	CASRTGTDYNSPLHF	NA	TRBV7-8	TRBJ1-6	NA
TGCGCCAGCAGTGAGGTCAGGGGTGGTAGGGCTGAAGCTTTCTTT	CASSEVRGGRAEAFF	NA	TRBV10-1	TRBJ1-1	NA
TGCGCCAGCAGTGAGTGGGGGGATCAGCCCCAGCATTTT	CASSEWGDQPQHF	NA	TRBV10-1	TRBJ1-5	NA
TGTGCCAGCAGCTTAGGGCTAGCGACCCAAGAGACCCAGTACTTC	CASSLGLATQETQYF	NA	TRBV7-6	TRBJ2-5	NA
TGTGCCAGCAGCCTGGACACTAGTGGGGAGCAGTTCTTC	CASSLDTSGEQFF	NA	TRBV5-4	TRBJ2-1	NA
TGTGCCAGCAGCGCGGGGACAGGGGGAAGAGAGACCCAGTACTTC	CASSAGTGGRETQYF	NA	TRBV7-9	TRBJ2-5	TRBD1
TGTGCCAGTAGTATAGAACGGACAGGGCGGGTTGAAGCTTTCTTT	CASSIERTGRVEAFF	NA	TRBV19	TRBJ1-1	TRBD1
TGTGCCAGCAGCCAGACAGGGTGGGAGGAGACCCAGTACTTC	CASSQTGWEETQYF	once	TRBV7-9	TRBJ2-5	TRBD1
TGTGCCAGCAGTAGAAGGGCGGGGGATTCACCCCTCCACTTT	CASSRRAGDSPLHF	NA	TRBV2	TRBJ1-6	NA
TGTGCCAGCAGTTACTCGAGGCAAAGCAATCAGCCCCAGCATTTT	CASSYSRQSNQPQHF	NA	TRBV6-5	TRBJ1-5	NA
TGTGCCAGCAGTGACTCCGGATACAATGAGCAGTTCTTC	CASSDSGYNEQFF	NA	TRBV6-4	TRBJ2-1	NA
TGTGCCAGCAGTGTACGGGATAGCGATGAGCAGTTCTTC	CASSVRDSDEQFF	NA	TRBV6-4	TRBJ2-1	NA
TGTGCCAGTAGCCACAGGGAGCAGGGCTACACCTTC	CASSHREQGYTF	NA	TRBV19	TRBJ1-2	NA
TGTGCCAGCAGTTCACAAGGCGAAAAACTGTTTTTT	CASSSQGEKLFF	NA	TRBV28	TRBJ1-4	NA
TGTGCCAGCAGTTTATCAGGGTTCGGAAACACCATATATTTT	CASSLSGFGNTIYF	NA	TRBV28	TRBJ1-3	NA
TGCAGTGCGCGGGACACTGAAGCTTTCTTT	CSARDTEAFF	few	TRBV20-1	TRBJ1-1	NA
TGTGCCAGCAGCCAAGTAGCGGGAGCGGGCAATGAGCAGTTCTTC	CASSQVAGAGNEQFF	few	TRBV6-4	TRBJ2-1	TRBD2
TGTGCCAGCAGCTCCCCTGGAAACACCATATATTTT	CASSSPGNTIYF	once	TRBV7-9	TRBJ1-3	NA
TGTGCCAGCAGAACAGGGGGCGCAGTGGACACTGAAGCTTTCTTT	CASRTGGAVDTEAFF	once	TRBV5-8	TRBJ1-1	TRBD1
TGTGCCAGCAGTGAAGCGGACAGGGGGCTGTCACCCCTCCACTTT	CASSEADRGLSPLHF	NA	TRBV2	TRBJ1-6	TRBD1
TGTGCCAGCAGCTTAGGAGCGGGGGGGCAGCCCCAGCATTTT	CASSLGAGGQPQHF	NA	TRBV7-2	TRBJ1-5	NA
TGTGCCAGCACCCCGGGACAGGGCGGCTATGGCTACACCTTC	CASTPGQGGYGYTF	NA	TRBV6-2/TRBV6-3	TRBJ1-2	TRBD1
TGTGCCATCAGTGTTGGATTAAGGTATGGCTACACCTTC	CAISVGLRYGYTF	NA	TRBV10-3	TRBJ1-2	NA
TGTGCCATCAGTGGAATCCCCCAGCGGGAGGGCGACGAGCAGTACTTC	CAISGIPQREGDEQYF	NA	TRBV10-3	TRBJ2-7	TRBD2
TGTGCCAGTATGGGGTCACTAACCTACGAGCAGTACTTC	CASMGSLTYEQYF	NA	TRBV19	TRBJ2-7	NA
TGTGCCAGCAGCTTAGGGGGGGCACAAGAGACCCAGTACTTC	CASSLGGAQETQYF	NA	TRBV7-9	TRBJ2-5	NA
TGTGCCAGCATACGGGACAGCAATCAGCCCCAGCATTTT	CASIRDSNQPQHF	NA	TRBV2	TRBJ1-5	NA
TGTGCCAGCAGAGGGGGGGGAGTAGCCAAAAACATTCAGTACTTC	CASRGGGVAKNIQYF	NA	TRBV2	TRBJ2-4	NA
TGTGCCAGCAGTTCCCCCGGGACAGGGCCCACAGATACGCAGTATTTT	CASSSPGTGPTDTQYF	NA	TRBV28	TRBJ2-3	TRBD1
TGTGCCAGCAGTTTCGGGGGACAGAGCAATCAGCCCCAGCATTTT	CASSFGGQSNQPQHF	NA	TRBV28	TRBJ1-5	TRBD1
TGTGCCAGCAGCAACCAGGGACTAGCGGGGGGCGGGCAAGAGACCCAGTACTTC	CASSNQGLAGGGQETQYF	NA	TRBV11-2	TRBJ2-5	TRBD2
TGTGCCAGCAGATCCGACAGGGGCTATGGCTACACCTTC	CASRSDRGYGYTF	NA	TRBV6-5	TRBJ1-2	TRBD1
TGTGCCAGCAGGCAGGGGGGTTCTGGAAACACCATATATTTT	CASRQGGSGNTIYF	NA	TRBV28	TRBJ1-3	TRBD1
TGTGCCAGCAGCTTCCAGGCAGGGGGCATATACGAGCAGTACTTC	CASSFQAGGIYEQYF	NA	TRBV5-4	TRBJ2-7	TRBD1
TGTGCCAGCAGCCAAGGGGACAGGGCCATTCAGTACTTC	CASSQGDRAIQYF	NA	TRBV4-2	TRBJ2-4	TRBD1
TGTGCCAGTAGGGCAGGGGCGTACAATGAGCAGTTCTTC	CASRAGAYNEQFF	NA	TRBV19	TRBJ2-1	NA
TGTGCCAGCAGCGTCTTCAGCGGAAGCTCCTACAATGAGCAGTTCTTC	CASSVFSGSSYNEQFF	NA	TRBV9	TRBJ2-1	NA
TGTGCCAGCAGTGGGACAGGGTCTCGCTATGGCTACACCTTC	CASSGTGSRYGYTF	NA	TRBV28	TRBJ1-2	TRBD1
TGTGCCAGCAGCTCCACTAGCGGCTACGAGCAGTACTTC	CASSSTSGYEQYF	NA	TRBV5-5	TRBJ2-7	TRBD2
TGTGCCAGCAGTTACTCTGGGGCAAATCAGCCCCAGCATTTT	CASSYSGANQPQHF	NA	TRBV6-5	TRBJ1-5	NA
TGTGCCAGCAGCGGGACTAGCGGGGGACCCCAAGAGACCCAGTACTTC	CASSGTSGGPQETQYF	NA	TRBV9	TRBJ2-5	TRBD2
TGTGCCAGCAGCTTAGTTACAGGGTTCTCCTACGAGCAGTACTTC	CASSLVTGFSYEQYF	NA	TRBV11-2	TRBJ2-7	NA
TGTGCCACCAGTAGAGAACAGGGGTGGCGTGAAAAACTGTTTTTT	CATSREQGWREKLFF	NA	TRBV24-1	TRBJ1-4	TRBD1
TGTGCCAGCAGTTACTCGAACGGGAATCAGCCCCAGCATTTT	CASSYSNGNQPQHF	NA	TRBV6-5	TRBJ1-5	NA
TGCAGTGCTAGTGATCAGCGGGACTGGGAGACCCAGTACTTC	CSASDQRDWETQYF	NA	TRBV20-1	TRBJ2-5	TRBD2
TGTGCCAGCAGTTACTTGGGCTGGATAAGCGGGACACAAGAGACCCAGTACTTC	CASSYLGWISGTQETQYF	NA	TRBV6-2/TRBV6-3	TRBJ2-5	NA
TGTGCCAGCAGCTTAGGGTGGACACCCACAGATACGCAGTATTTT	CASSLGWTPTDTQYF	NA	TRBV7-9	TRBJ2-3	NA
TGTGCCAGCAGCTTGGGAGGGGTTAATGAAAAACTGTTTTTT	CASSLGGVNEKLFF	NA	TRBV5-4	TRBJ1-4	NA
TGTGCCAGCAGTTTCCCGGACAGCTTCTATGGCTACACCTTC	CASSFPDSFYGYTF	NA	TRBV27	TRBJ1-2	NA